Presented here are 20 T cell receptor beta chains from one specimen sequenced in a study of T cell changes during pregnancy in multiple sclerosis. Profiling relied on immunoSEQ multiplex PCR, and the TCRdb table lists in-frame clones only, not all of them. Here the sample spans 50,000 to 75,000 clones, roughly 93% being singletons. The sequenced sample was CD8+ T cells from peripheral blood mononuclear cells, obtained in the third trimester of pregnancy. These receptor sequences come from a female donor with multiple sclerosis, enrolled in a pregnancy study.

The chain joins TRBV13 to TRBJ2-2, with TRBD2 identical over 11 bases. This CDR3 is built from 15 residues. With V trimmed by 4 bases and J by 6 bases, 4 bases remained unmatched. CDR1 is PRHDT, CDR2 FYEKMQ, per germline (reference sequence). This CDR3 reads CASSSLAGGPGELFF. The CDR3 DNA reads as TGTGCCAGCAGCTCCTTAGCGGGAGGGCCCGGGGAGCTGTTTTTT. The variable domain in full, with the rest retrieved from reference TRBV13 and TRBJ2-2, is AAGVIQSPRHLIKEKRETATLKCYPIPRHDTVYWYQQGPGQDPQFLISFYEKMQSDKGSIPDRFSAQQFSDYHSELNMSSLELGDSALYFCASSSLAGGPGELFFGEGSRLTVL.

V and J are TRBV6-1 and TRBJ2-1; D is undetermined. Trimming shortened V by 3 bases and J by 7 bases, and 7 bases separated the two germline ends. This CDR3 has 12 residues. Germline V CDR1 and CDR2: MNHNS, SASEGT. The CDR3 protein is CASSDYNNEQFF. In DNA form, the CDR3 reads TGTGCCAGCAGTGATTATAATAATGAGCAGTTCTTC.

The V call is TRBV15, the J call TRBJ1-4; no reliable D call. The CDR3 has 16 amino acids. The V gene lost 0 bases and the J gene lost 4 bases, with 12 bases spanning the gap. The germline V gene has CDR1 LNHNV and CDR2 YYDKDF (reference sequence). The CDR3 reads CATSRDVQALNEKLFF. In nucleotides, the CDR3 is TGTGCCACCAGCAGAGATGTCCAGGCCCTTAATGAAAAACTGTTTTTT.

The chain joins TRBV4-3 to TRBJ2-7; a weak D match, TRBD2 (5 bases). V was pared by 1 base and J by 3 bases, with 13 bases between. The germline CDR1 and CDR2 sequences are LGHNA and YSLEER. The CDR3 runs 15 residues. This chain's CDR3 is CASSQASSMGYEQYF. In nucleotides, the CDR3 is TGCGCCAGCAGCCAAGCTTCTAGCATGGGCTACGAGCAGTACTTC.

The V call is TRBV5-1, the J call TRBJ1-1; the match to TRBD1 covers 9 bases. Germline CDR1 SGHRS, CDR2 YFSETQ. CDR3 length: 15 amino acids. V trimming: 2 bases; J trimming: 0 bases; junction bases outside the gene matches: 2. The CDR3 nucleotides read TGCGCCAGCAGCTTACAGGGGGCGTTGAACACTGAAGCTTTCTTT. This gives the protein CASSLQGALNTEAFF.

The rearrangement joins TRBV4-3 to TRBJ2-3; tentatively, D is TRBD2 (5 bases). V lost 1 base, J lost 12 bases, and 20 bases lay in between. Germline V CDR1 and CDR2: LGHNA, YSLEER. The CDR3 covers 15 residues. This CDR3 reads CASSQGEGFSSPQYF. The CDR3, as DNA: TGCGCCAGCAGCCAAGGAGAGGGCTTTTCCTCCCCCCAGTATTTT.

The chain is built from TRBV19 and TRBJ2-1; D might be TRBD1 (5 bases). Trimming shortened V by 1 base and J by 0 bases, and 7 bases separated the two germline ends. The CDR3 is 15 amino acids. Germline assignment: CDR1 LNHDA and CDR2 SQIVND (reference sequence). Written as DNA, the CDR3 is TGTGCCAGTAGTATAGGACAGAGCTCCTACAATGAGCAGTTCTTC. Translating gives CASSIGQSSYNEQFF.

This CDR3 is CASSVASAGIIGELFF. The CDR3 DNA reads as TGTGCCAGCAGCGTAGCTTCGGCCGGGATAATCGGGGAGCTGTTTTTT. The chain is built from TRBV9 and TRBJ2-2; a weak D match, TRBD2 (5 bases). There are 16 residues in the CDR3. CDR1 and CDR2 (germline): SGDLS, YYNGEE. V was clipped by 0 bases and J by 7 bases, with 16 bases between them.

The chain employs TRBV29-1 and TRBJ2-7, with TRBD1 matching 9 bases. Germline V lookup: CDR1 SQVTM, CDR2 ANQGSEA. J was trimmed by 2 bases and V by 6 bases; bases with no gene match: 11. The CDR3 has 15 amino acids. CDR3 sequence (DNA): TGCAGCGTCCAAAGGGGGGACAGGGTCCCCTACGAGCAGTACTTC. Amino acids: CSVQRGDRVPYEQYF.

The chain employs TRBV27 and TRBJ1-2; 12 bases align to TRBD1. With 4 bases clipped from V and 5 bases from J, the junction kept 8 bases outside the gene matches. The CDR3 is 16 residues long. The germline V gene encodes CDR1 MNHEY and CDR2 SMNVEV (reference sequence). The CDR3 region is CASSSPGQGAEYGYTF. The CDR3 nucleotides read TGTGCCAGCAGTTCTCCGGGACAGGGGGCAGAATATGGCTACACCTTC.

The chain couples TRBV27 to TRBJ1-2; D is possibly TRBD1 (6 bases). The CDR3 sequence is 15 residues long. V dropped 2 bases and J dropped 3 bases, with 13 bases sitting between them. CDR1 and CDR2 (germline): MNHEY, SMNVEV (reference sequence). The DNA for the CDR3 is TGTGCCAGCAGTTTAACTCGGACAGCGGACTATGGCTACACCTTC. Its translation is CASSLTRTADYGYTF.

The chain couples TRBV4-2 to TRBJ1-2, with 8 bases matching TRBD1. CDR3 length: 17 residues. Germline-derived CDR1 and CDR2 are LGHNA and YNFKEQ. With V trimmed by 0 bases and J by 2 bases, 8 bases remained unmatched. The CDR3 region is CASSQDLGQAINYGYTF. The CDR3 coding sequence is TGTGCCAGCAGCCAAGACCTGGGACAGGCGATAAACTATGGCTACACCTTC.

The chain joins TRBV7-3 to TRBJ2-1; 9 positions agree with TRBD2. The CDR3 runs to 16 residues. Per the germline V gene, CDR1 is SGHTA and CDR2 is FQGTGA. V gave up 5 bases and J gave up 0 bases; unmatched junction bases: 5. The chain's CDR3 is CASSPTSGYSYNEQFF. The DNA of the CDR3 is TGTGCCAGCAGCCCAACTAGCGGGTACTCCTACAATGAGCAGTTCTTC.

The chain employs TRBV19 and TRBJ2-7; 8 bases match TRBD2. V trimming: 5 bases; J trimming: 3 bases; junction bases outside the gene matches: 9. Germline CDR1 and CDR2: LNHDA and SQIVND (reference sequence). The CDR3 length is 15 residues. The CDR3 sequence: CASSPDSGTSYEQYF. CDR3 DNA sequence: TGTGCCAGTAGTCCCGACTCCGGGACTAGCTACGAGCAGTACTTC.

This chain joins TRBV19 and TRBJ2-2; 9 nucleotides match TRBD1. CDR3 size: 17 residues. The junction had 8 bases not matched to a gene; V was cut back by 6 bases and J by 0 bases. CDR1 is LNHDA, CDR2 SQIVND, per germline (reference sequence). CDR3 DNA: TGTGCCAGTAGACTGGGACAGGGAGTTTCGAACACCGGGGAGCTGTTTTTT. It is translated as CASRLGQGVSNTGELFF.

The chain carries TRBV14 and TRBJ2-7, with TRBD1 matching over 10 bases. After removal of 2 bases from V and 3 bases from J, the junction contained 1 base not matched to a gene. Germline CDR1 is SGHDN and CDR2 is FVKESK. The CDR3 is 14 residues long. CDR3 sequence: CASSQRTGGYEQYF. The CDR3 DNA is TGTGCCAGCAGCCAACGGACAGGGGGCTACGAGCAGTACTTC.

The gene calls are TRBV7-8 and TRBJ2-3; D may be TRBD2 (7 bases). Trimming took 5 bases from V and 5 from J, leaving 20 bases between them. The CDR3 has 16 residues. Per germline, CDR1 SGHVS and CDR2 FQNEAQ. The CDR3 nucleotides are TGTGCCAGCAGCCTATCGGAGGGGGGGCTCGAAGATACGCAGTATTTT. Residues: CASSLSEGGLEDTQYF. The full variable domain, in which reference TRBV7-8 and TRBJ2-3 provide the parts outside the CDR3, is GAGVSQSPRYKVAKRGQDVALRCDPISGHVSLFWYQQALGQGPEFLTYFQNEAQLDKSGLPSDRFFAERPEGSVSTLKIQRTQQEDSAVYLCASSLSEGGLEDTQYFGPGTRLTVL.

J is TRBJ2-1 and V is TRBV27, with D possibly TRBD2 on 5 matching bases. Germline V gene sequence: CDR1 MNHEY, CDR2 SMNVEV (reference sequence). This CDR3 is 14 amino acids long. V gave up 5 bases and J gave up 4 bases, with 12 bases separating them. CDR3 DNA sequence: TGTGCCAGCAGTGGAGGAGGATCGTACAATGAGCAGTTCTTC. Translating gives CASSGGGSYNEQFF.

CDR3 loop: CASSIYYGEADEQYF. The CDR3 DNA reads TGTGCCAGTAGTATATATTACGGGGAAGCGGACGAGCAGTACTTC. This rearrangement joins TRBV19 to TRBJ2-7, with a possible D match to TRBD2 (5 bases). Germline lookup yields CDR1 LNHDA and CDR2 SQIVND (reference sequence). The germline V and J ends were trimmed by 2 bases and 5 bases, with 16 bases remaining between them. CDR3 length: 15 residues.

V is TRBV7-9 and J is TRBJ2-7; TRBD1 aligns across 10 bases. CDR3 size: 15 residues. Germline loops: CDR1 SEHNR, CDR2 FQNEAQ (reference sequence). V lost 5 bases to trimming and J lost 3 bases; unmatched junction nucleotides: 7. CDR3 bases: TGTGCCAGCAGCCTCGGACAGGGGGTATACTACGAGCAGTACTTC. Translation: CASSLGQGVYYEQYF.